Below, one T cell receptor (beta chain) is given with its context. Its antigen is not known. At the DNA level, this CDR3 is encoded by other sequences in the same sample as well. CDR1 and CDR2 (germline): SGHRS, YFSETQ. The junction had 1 base not matched to a gene; V was cut back by 0 bases and J by 5 bases. CDR3 length: 14 amino acids. This entry comes from a study of shared clonotypes between healthy human individuals. Points from the study as a whole: Large sequencing depth failed to make sorted-subset sequencing complete, rarefaction showed.

Using immunoSEQ multiplex PCR, the repertoire was profiled, and TCRdb retains in-frame clones only, with some absent. The table has a few million clones, more than 80% seen once. The chain joins TRBV5-1 to TRBJ2-2, with 7 positions matching TRBD2. This clonotype was sampled from a man aged 18-30 years in good health. The sample comprised naive CD4+ T cells sorted from blood. Documented subset: CD45RA+ positively selected. The CDR3 DNA sequence: TGCGCCAGCAGCTTGGCCGGGGGGACCGGGGAGCTGTTTTTT. It codes for CASSLAGGTGELFF.